The source of this T cell receptor beta chain is a study of Ad26.COV2.S vaccination and SARS-CoV-2 variants. For the study at large: The donor belonged to the COV1001 Ad26.COV2.S trial arm.

Stated treatment: roughly 20 received Ad26.COV2.S at low or high dose, single or two shots; about 5 received placebo; per-sample allocation not given. Day 63 after the first injection of vaccine or placebo was the sampling time. An adult donor aged 18-55 years was enrolled in Boston. Some clones are missing from TCRdb's copy, which holds only in-frame ones; the method was immunoSEQ multiplex PCR. Of around 300,000 clones listed, about 88% are singletons. The specimen comprised peripheral blood, sampled in a trial of Ad26.COV2.S vaccine versus placebo. The TCR sequence derives from a person between 18 and 65 years old who received the Ad26.COV2.S COVID-19 vaccine or a placebo.

This CDR3 reads CASSYRRVQETQYF. In nucleotides, the CDR3 is TGTGCCAGCAGCTACCGTCGGGTACAAGAGACCCAGTACTTC. This chain connects TRBV7-9 to TRBJ2-5; no clear D gene. Germline CDR1 SEHNR, CDR2 FQNEAQ (reference sequence). Trimming stripped 4 bases from V and 2 bases from J, with 11 bases between. The CDR3 consists of 14 residues.